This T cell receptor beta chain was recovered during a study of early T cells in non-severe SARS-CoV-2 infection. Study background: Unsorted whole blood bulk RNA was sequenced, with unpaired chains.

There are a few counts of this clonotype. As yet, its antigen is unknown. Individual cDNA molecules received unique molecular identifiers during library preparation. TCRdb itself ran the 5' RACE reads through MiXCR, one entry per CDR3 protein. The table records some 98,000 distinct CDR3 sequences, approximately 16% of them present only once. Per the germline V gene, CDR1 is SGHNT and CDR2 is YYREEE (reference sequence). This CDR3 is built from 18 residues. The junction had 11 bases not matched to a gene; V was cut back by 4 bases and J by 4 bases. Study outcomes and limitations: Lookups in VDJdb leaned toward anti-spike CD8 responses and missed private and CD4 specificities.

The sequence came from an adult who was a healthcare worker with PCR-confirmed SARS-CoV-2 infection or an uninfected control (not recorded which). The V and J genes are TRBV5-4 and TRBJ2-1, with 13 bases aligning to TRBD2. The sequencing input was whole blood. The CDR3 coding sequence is TGTGCCAGCAGCCTGGGACTAGCGGGACCCCAACCTTACAATGAGCAGTTCTTC. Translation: CASSLGLAGPQPYNEQFF.